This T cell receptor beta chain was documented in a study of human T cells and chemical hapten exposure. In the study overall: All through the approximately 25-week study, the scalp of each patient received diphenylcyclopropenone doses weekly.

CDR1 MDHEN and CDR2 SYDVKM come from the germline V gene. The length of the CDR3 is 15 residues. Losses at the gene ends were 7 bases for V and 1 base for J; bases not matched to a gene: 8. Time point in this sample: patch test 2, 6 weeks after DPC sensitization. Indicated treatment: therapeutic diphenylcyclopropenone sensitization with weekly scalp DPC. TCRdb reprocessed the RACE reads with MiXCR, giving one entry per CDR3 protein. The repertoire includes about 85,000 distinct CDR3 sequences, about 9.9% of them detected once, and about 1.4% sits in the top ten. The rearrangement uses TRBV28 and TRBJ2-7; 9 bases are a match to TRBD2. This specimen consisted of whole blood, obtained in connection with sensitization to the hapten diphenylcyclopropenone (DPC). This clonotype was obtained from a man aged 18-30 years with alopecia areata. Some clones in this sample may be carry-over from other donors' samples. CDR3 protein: CASTLSGGRSYEQYF. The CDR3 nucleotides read TGTGCCAGCACCCTCAGCGGGGGGAGGTCCTACGAGCAGTACTTC.